The rows below give T cell receptor beta chains drawn from one sample of a study of T cell responses to AZD1222 COVID-19 vaccine. Method: immunoSEQ multiplex PCR; TCRdb's copy keeps in-frame clones and lacks some. The profile shows over 85,000 clones, approximately 90% of them singletons. The sequencing here drew on peripheral blood, taken on day 0 of AZD1222 vaccination. All receptors derive from an adult in good health. Each CDR3 is given with its conserved first and last residue. The D gene is left open where the match is weak. The size of a clone is reported for some rows only, either as once, few or many, or as a class for expanded clones.

abundance,len,v_gene,d_gene,j_gene,CDR3aa,CDR3nt
few,17,TRBV7-2,.,TRBJ1-5,CASSLVGGPYSNQPQHF,TGTGCCAGCAGCTTGGTCGGGGGCCCTTATAGCAATCAGCCCCAGCATTTT
few,13,TRBV19,TRBD1,TRBJ1-1,CASSIGQGAEAFF,TGTGCCAGTAGTATAGGCCAGGGGGCTGAAGCTTTCTTT
.,13,TRBV5-1,.,TRBJ2-7,CASSLVRLGEQYF,TGCGCCAGCAGCTTGGTTAGGCTTGGCGAGCAGTACTTC
once,11,TRBV28,.,TRBJ1-1,CASSLGIEAFF,TGTGCCAGCAGTTTAGGTATTGAAGCTTTCTTT
.,15,TRBV11-2,.,TRBJ2-7,CASTANRGDYYEQYF,TGTGCCAGCACCGCCAACAGGGGGGACTATTACGAGCAGTACTTC
.,15,TRBV3-1/TRBV3-2,.,TRBJ2-7,CASSPPSGRTYEQYF,TGTGCCAGCAGCCCCCCTAGTGGGAGGACCTACGAGCAGTACTTC
.,14,TRBV19,.,TRBJ1-2,CASSSMGGDYGYTF,TGTGCCAGTAGCTCGATGGGGGGCGACTATGGCTACACCTTC
.,16,TRBV4-3,.,TRBJ1-4,CASSQEALASNEKLFF,TGCGCCAGCAGCCAAGAAGCGTTAGCCTCTAATGAAAAACTGTTTTTT
.,12,TRBV2,.,TRBJ2-1,CASSQRLNEQFF,TGTGCCAGCAGCCAACGGCTGAATGAGCAGTTCTTC
.,12,TRBV6-5,.,TRBJ1-1,CASSYSSTEAFF,TGTGCCAGCAGTTACTCGTCCACTGAAGCTTTCTTT
.,14,TRBV6-2/TRBV6-3,TRBD2,TRBJ2-3,CASSKRESTDTQYF,TGTGCCAGCAGTAAGCGGGAGAGCACAGATACGCAGTATTTT
.,14,TRBV6-4,.,TRBJ1-1,CASSDRIGGAEAFF,TGTGCCAGCAGTGACCGAATCGGGGGCGCTGAAGCTTTCTTT
.,14,TRBV6-5,.,TRBJ1-3,CASSYSGYGNTIYF,TGTGCCAGCAGTTACTCAGGGTATGGAAACACCATATATTTT
.,13,TRBV7-9,TRBD1,TRBJ1-2,CASSLGQSDGYTF,TGTGCCAGCAGTTTGGGACAGAGCGATGGCTACACCTTC
large,14,TRBV5-5,.,TRBJ2-7,CASSLNPQVGEQYF,TGTGCCAGCAGCTTGAACCCCCAGGTAGGCGAGCAGTACTTC
.,14,TRBV10-2,.,TRBJ1-1,CASSEVKGTAEAFF,TGCGCCAGCAGTGAGGTTAAGGGAACGGCTGAAGCTTTCTTT
.,13,TRBV12-3/TRBV12-4,.,TRBJ1-5,CASSLRINQPQHF,TGTGCCAGCAGCCTCCGGATCAATCAGCCCCAGCATTTT
.,16,TRBV19,.,TRBJ1-4,CASTAPGGGYNEKLFF,TGTGCCAGTACGGCCCCTGGAGGAGGGTATAATGAAAAACTGTTTTTT
.,14,TRBV15,.,TRBJ1-1,CATSRPSDNTEAFF,TGTGCCACCAGCAGACCTTCAGATAACACTGAAGCTTTCTTT
.,13,TRBV5-8,.,TRBJ2-7,CASSVGPSGEQYF,TGTGCCAGCAGCGTGGGACCCTCAGGCGAGCAGTACTTC
.,16,TRBV10-2,.,TRBJ1-2,CASSESGTYTIYGYTF,TGCGCCAGCAGTGAGTCGGGGACATACACAATCTATGGCTACACCTTC
few,12,TRBV5-1,.,TRBJ1-1,CASSSSGTEAFF,TGCGCCAGCAGTTCCAGCGGGACTGAAGCTTTCTTT
.,15,TRBV27,TRBD2,TRBJ2-1,CASSWASGDPHEQFF,TGTGCCAGCAGTTGGGCTAGCGGAGATCCTCATGAGCAGTTCTTC
few,15,TRBV4-2,.,TRBJ1-1,CASSPYLIGGPEAFF,TGTGCCAGCAGCCCTTACCTTATTGGGGGCCCTGAAGCTTTCTTT
.,16,TRBV9,TRBD2,TRBJ2-5,CASSVASLAGQETQYF,TGTGCCAGCAGCGTAGCTTCACTAGCGGGACAAGAGACCCAGTACTTC
.,15,TRBV4-1,.,TRBJ1-5,CASSQDATENQPQHF,TGCGCCAGCAGCCAAGATGCGACGGAGAATCAGCCCCAGCATTTT
once,15,TRBV5-5,TRBD2,TRBJ2-3,CASRYSGVSTDTQYF,TGTGCCAGCAGATATAGCGGGGTTAGCACAGATACGCAGTATTTT
.,13,TRBV3-1/TRBV3-2,TRBD2,TRBJ2-1,CASSQMSGGEQFF,TGTGCCAGCAGCCAAATGAGCGGGGGAGAGCAGTTCTTC
.,13,TRBV6-5,TRBD1,TRBJ2-7,CASSPGQGFEQYF,TGTGCCAGCAGTCCGGGACAGGGGTTTGAGCAGTACTTC
.,12,TRBV27,.,TRBJ2-2,CASSFSTGELFF,TGTGCCAGCAGTTTTAGCACCGGGGAGCTGTTTTTT
.,13,TRBV29-1,TRBD1,TRBJ2-7,CSVAEDRVLEQYF,TGCAGCGTTGCGGAGGACAGGGTACTCGAGCAGTACTTC
.,16,TRBV7-9,TRBD1,TRBJ1-1,CASSLTGQGAGTEAFF,TGTGCCAGCAGCTTAACGGGACAGGGGGCCGGAACTGAAGCTTTCTTT
.,13,TRBV3-1/TRBV3-2,.,TRBJ2-3,CASSRINTDTQYF,TGTGCCAGCAGTCGCATTAACACAGATACGCAGTATTTT
.,12,TRBV7-9,.,TRBJ2-3,CASSLGTDTQYF,TGTGCCAGCAGCTTAGGCACAGATACGCAGTATTTT
.,18,TRBV13,TRBD2,TRBJ2-4,CASSAGRREGGAKNIQYF,TGTGCCAGCAGCGCCGGACGGCGGGAGGGCGGGGCCAAAAACATTCAGTACTTC
.,11,TRBV12-3/TRBV12-4,.,TRBJ2-2,CASSFLGELFF,TGTGCCAGCAGTTTCCTGGGGGAGCTGTTTTTT
.,14,TRBV5-1,.,TRBJ1-6,CASSLDGGNLPLHF,TGCGCCAGCAGCCTAGACGGAGGCAATCTACCCCTCCACTTT
.,15,TRBV19,.,TRBJ2-5,CASSIQGQPQETQYF,TGTGCCAGTAGTATCCAGGGGCAACCCCAAGAGACCCAGTACTTC
.,15,TRBV19,.,TRBJ1-2,CASSTPVGFTYGYTF,TGTGCCAGTAGTACCCCAGTTGGCTTTACCTATGGCTACACCTTC
once,14,TRBV11-2,.,TRBJ1-4,CASSLNRGGEKLFF,TGTGCCAGCAGCTTAAACAGAGGGGGTGAAAAACTGTTTTTT
.,14,TRBV5-1,.,TRBJ2-1,CASSLLGVYNEQFF,TGCGCCAGCAGCCTTCTGGGCGTTTACAATGAGCAGTTCTTC
.,15,TRBV6-5,.,TRBJ1-1,CASSYSGASNTEAFF,TGTGCCAGCAGTTACTCGGGGGCATCGAACACTGAAGCTTTCTTT
.,12,TRBV19,.,TRBJ1-5,CASSLSRGPQHF,TGTGCCAGTAGCCTAAGTAGGGGGCCCCAGCATTTT
.,13,TRBV19,.,TRBJ2-7,CASSTARFYEQYF,TGTGCCAGTAGTACGGCTAGGTTCTACGAGCAGTACTTC
.,16,TRBV7-2,.,TRBJ2-1,CASSLSSTHRYNEQFF,TGTGCCAGCAGCTTATCCTCGACCCACCGCTACAATGAGCAGTTCTTC
.,14,TRBV2,TRBD1,TRBJ1-5,CASSRDSNNQPQHF,TGTGCCAGCAGCCGGGACAGCAACAATCAGCCCCAGCATTTT
.,16,TRBV4-1,.,TRBJ2-7,CASSHQQAGNSYEQYF,TGCGCCAGCAGCCACCAACAGGCGGGGAACTCCTACGAGCAGTACTTC
.,12,TRBV12-3/TRBV12-4,.,TRBJ2-6,CASNLFPGVLTF,TGTGCCAGCAACCTCTTCCCTGGGGTCCTGACTTTC